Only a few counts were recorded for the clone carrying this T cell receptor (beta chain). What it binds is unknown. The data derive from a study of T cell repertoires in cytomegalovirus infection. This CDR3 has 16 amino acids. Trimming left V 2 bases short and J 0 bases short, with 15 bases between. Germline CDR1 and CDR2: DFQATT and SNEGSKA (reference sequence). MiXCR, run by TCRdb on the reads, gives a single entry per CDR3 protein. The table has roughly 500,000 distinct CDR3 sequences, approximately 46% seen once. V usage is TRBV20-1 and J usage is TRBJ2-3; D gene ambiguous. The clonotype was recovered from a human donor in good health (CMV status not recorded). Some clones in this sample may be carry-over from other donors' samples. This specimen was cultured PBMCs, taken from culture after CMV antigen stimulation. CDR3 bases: TGCAGTGCTAGACCCCCTTCGGTGGGGAGCACAGATACGCAGTATTTT. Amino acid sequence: CSARPPSVGSTDTQYF.